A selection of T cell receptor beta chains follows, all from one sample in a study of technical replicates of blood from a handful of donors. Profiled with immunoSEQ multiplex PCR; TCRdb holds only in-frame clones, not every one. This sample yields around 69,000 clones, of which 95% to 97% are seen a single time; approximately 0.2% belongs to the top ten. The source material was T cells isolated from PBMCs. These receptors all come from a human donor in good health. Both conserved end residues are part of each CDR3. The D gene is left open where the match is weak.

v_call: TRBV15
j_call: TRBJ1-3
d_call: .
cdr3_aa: CATSRDGRSGNTIYF
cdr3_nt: TGTGCCACCAGCAGAGATGGTAGATCTGGAAACACCATATATTTT

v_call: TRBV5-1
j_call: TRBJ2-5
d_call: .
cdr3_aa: CASSLGFGRQETQYF
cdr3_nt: TGCGCCAGCAGCTTGGGGTTTGGCAGACAAGAGACCCAGTACTTC

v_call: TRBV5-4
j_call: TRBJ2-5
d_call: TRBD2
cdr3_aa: CAGGQRGTEETQYF
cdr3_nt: TGTGCGGGAGGTCAGCGGGGGACGGAAGAGACCCAGTACTTC

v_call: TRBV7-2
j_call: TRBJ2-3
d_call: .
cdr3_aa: CASSFTGQISDTQYF
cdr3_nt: TGTGCCAGCAGCTTCACAGGACAGATATCGGATACGCAGTATTTT

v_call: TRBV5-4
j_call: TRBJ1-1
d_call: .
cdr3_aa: CASSLGGMTEAFF
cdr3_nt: TGTGCCAGCAGCTTGGGAGGGATGACTGAAGCTTTCTTT

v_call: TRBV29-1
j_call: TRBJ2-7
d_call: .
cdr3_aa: CSVEDRLYEQYF
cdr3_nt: TGCAGCGTTGAGGACAGACTCTACGAGCAGTACTTC

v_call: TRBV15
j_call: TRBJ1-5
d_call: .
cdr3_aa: CATSREVGKSNQPQHF
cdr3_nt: TGTGCCACCAGCAGAGAAGTCGGGAAAAGCAATCAGCCCCAGCATTTT

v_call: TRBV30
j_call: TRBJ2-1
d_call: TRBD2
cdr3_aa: CAWSLGGGGNEQFF
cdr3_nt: TGTGCCTGGAGTCTAGGTGGGGGGGGCAATGAGCAGTTCTTC

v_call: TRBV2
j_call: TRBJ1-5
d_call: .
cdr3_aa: CASRDRENQPQHF
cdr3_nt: TGTGCCAGCAGGGATCGGGAAAATCAGCCCCAGCATTTT

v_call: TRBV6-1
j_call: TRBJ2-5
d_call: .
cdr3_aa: CASSEISETGTQYF
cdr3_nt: TGTGCCAGCAGTGAAATAAGCGAGACGGGGACCCAGTACTTC

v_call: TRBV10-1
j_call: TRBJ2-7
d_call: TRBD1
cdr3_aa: CASSEGTVTYEQYF
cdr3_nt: TGCGCCAGCAGTGAAGGGACAGTAACCTACGAGCAGTACTTC

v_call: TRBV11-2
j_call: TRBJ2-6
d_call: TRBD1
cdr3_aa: CASSLDFDRGAGANVLTF
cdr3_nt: TGTGCCAGCAGCTTAGATTTCGACAGGGGTGCTGGGGCCAACGTCCTGACTTTC

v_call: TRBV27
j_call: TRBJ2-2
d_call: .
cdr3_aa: CASSLGPGHRNTGELFF
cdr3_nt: TGTGCCAGCAGTTTAGGCCCGGGACACAGGAACACCGGGGAGCTGTTTTTT

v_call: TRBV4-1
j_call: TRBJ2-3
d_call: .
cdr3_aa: CASSQDLAVRHTDTQYF
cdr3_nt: TGCGCCAGCAGCCAAGATTTGGCAGTCCGCCACACAGATACGCAGTATTTT

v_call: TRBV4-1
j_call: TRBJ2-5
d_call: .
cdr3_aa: CASSQGVTRLQETQYF
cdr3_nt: TGCGCCAGCAGCCAAGGCGTAACTAGACTTCAAGAGACCCAGTACTTC

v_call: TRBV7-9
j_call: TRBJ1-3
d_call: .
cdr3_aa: CASSAVGSSGNTIYF
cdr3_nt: TGTGCCAGCAGCGCAGTGGGCAGCTCTGGAAACACCATATATTTT

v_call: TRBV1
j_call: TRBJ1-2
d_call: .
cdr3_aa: CTSSQVPGWVYGYTF
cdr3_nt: TGCACCAGCAGCCAAGTCCCAGGTTGGGTCTATGGCTACACCTTC

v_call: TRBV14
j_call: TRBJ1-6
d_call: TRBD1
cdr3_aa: CASSQDHRQGRSPLHF
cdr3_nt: TGTGCCAGCAGCCAAGATCACAGACAGGGAAGATCACCCCTCCACTTT

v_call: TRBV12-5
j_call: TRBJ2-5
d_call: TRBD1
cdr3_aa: CASGLVRQGVKETQYF
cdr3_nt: TGTGCTAGTGGTTTGGTACGGCAGGGGGTGAAAGAGACCCAGTACTTC

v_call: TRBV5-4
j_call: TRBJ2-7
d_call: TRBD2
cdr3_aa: CASSPRGTSGIEQYF
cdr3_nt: TGTGCCAGCAGCCCGAGGGGGACTAGCGGTATCGAGCAGTACTTC

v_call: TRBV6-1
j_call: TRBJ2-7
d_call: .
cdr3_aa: CAGARDLYYEQYF
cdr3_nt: TGTGCCGGGGCGCGGGACCTCTACTACGAGCAGTACTTC

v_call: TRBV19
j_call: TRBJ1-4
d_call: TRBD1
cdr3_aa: CASSIPTAGGSGEKLFF
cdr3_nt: TGTGCCAGTAGTATCCCCACGGCAGGGGGGTCTGGTGAAAAACTGTTTTTT

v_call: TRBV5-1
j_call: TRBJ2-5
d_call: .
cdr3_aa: CASSLWAGGETQYF
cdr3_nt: TGCGCCAGCAGCTTGTGGGCAGGGGGGGAGACCCAGTACTTC

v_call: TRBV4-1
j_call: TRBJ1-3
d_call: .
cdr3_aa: CASSQDLSPVSGNTIYF
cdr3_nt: TGCGCCAGCAGCCAAGATCTTTCTCCCGTCTCTGGAAACACCATATATTTT

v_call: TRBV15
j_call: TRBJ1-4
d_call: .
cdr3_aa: CATSSRIRTDKNEKLFF
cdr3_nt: TGTGCCACCAGCTCGCGGATAAGGACAGATAAGAATGAAAAACTGTTTTTT

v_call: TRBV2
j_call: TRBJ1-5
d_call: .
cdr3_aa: CASSGSGSNQPQHF
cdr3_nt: TGTGCCAGCAGTGGGTCAGGCTCTAATCAGCCCCAGCATTTT

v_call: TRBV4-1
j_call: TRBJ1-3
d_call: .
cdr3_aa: CASSQVTAPSGNTIYF
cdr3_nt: TGCGCCAGCAGCCAAGTTACAGCTCCGTCCGGAAACACCATATATTTT

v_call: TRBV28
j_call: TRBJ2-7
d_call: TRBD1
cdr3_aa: CASSSQGTGGYEQYF
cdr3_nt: TGTGCCAGCAGTTCGCAGGGGACAGGGGGCTACGAGCAGTACTTC

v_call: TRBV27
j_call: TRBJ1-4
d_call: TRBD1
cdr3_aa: CASSLYRGEKLFF
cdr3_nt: TGTGCCAGCAGTTTGTACAGGGGTGAAAAACTGTTTTTT

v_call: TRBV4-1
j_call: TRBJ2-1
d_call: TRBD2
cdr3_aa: CASSQDGGRAGEQFF
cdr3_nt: TGCGCCAGCAGCCAAGACGGGGGGAGGGCCGGAGAGCAGTTCTTC

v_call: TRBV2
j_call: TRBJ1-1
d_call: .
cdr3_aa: CASRAGIGHEAFF
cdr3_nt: TGTGCCAGCAGGGCGGGGATCGGACACGAAGCTTTCTTT